These 27 T cell receptor beta chains originate from one sample sequenced in a study of response to subunit inactivated influenza vaccine. TCRdb re-called the RT-PCR reads with MiXCR, one entry per CDR3 protein. The sample gives about 780,000 distinct CDR3 sequences, under 20% of which show up once; 11% is in the top ten. Material: PBMCs from blood, obtained 4 to 6 days after vaccination. Receptors originate from a man in his fifties who received an inactivated influenza vaccine.

The chain combines TRBV4-2 with TRBJ2-7, with a tentative D call TRBD1 (5 bases). Germline V gives CDR1 LGHNA, CDR2 YNFKEQ. V lost 0 bases to trimming and J lost 3 bases, with 12 bases between them. The CDR3 length is 15 residues. The CDR3 nucleotides are TGTGCCAGCAGCCAAGATCTTGTGGGGCGCTACGAGCAGTACTTC. Translating it yields CASSQDLVGRYEQYF.

The chain combines TRBV20-1 with TRBJ1-1; unclear D gene. V lost 4 bases to trimming and J lost 4 bases, with 13 bases between them. The CDR3 consists of 13 residues. Germline assignment: CDR1 DFQATT and CDR2 SNEGSKA (reference sequence). Here the CDR3 reads CSATRLGGTEAFF. The CDR3 DNA sequence: TGCAGTGCTACCCGGCTTGGTGGCACTGAAGCTTTCTTT.

This clonotype has a handful of counts. The chain has TRBV7-2 and TRBJ2-7, with a tentative D call TRBD2 (6 bases). The length of the CDR3 is 13 residues. Trimming left V 0 bases short and J 6 bases short, with 9 bases between. Germline-derived CDR1 and CDR2 are SGHTA and FQGNSA. The CDR3 bases are TGTGCCAGCAGCTTAGCGCCGCGGGGCGAGCAGTACTTC. It is translated as CASSLAPRGEQYF.

The V call is TRBV6-5, the J call TRBJ2-5; possibly TRBD2 for D (6 bases). From germline, CDR1 is MNHEY and CDR2 SVGAGI. V lost 2 bases and J 4 bases, leaving 11 bases between the germline ends. This CDR3 region has 14 residues. CDR3 sequence reads: CASSYARDSETQYF. DNA for the CDR3: TGTGCCAGCAGTTACGCCCGGGACTCAGAGACCCAGTACTTC.

This chain connects TRBV11-2 to TRBJ2-1; the match to TRBD2 covers 8 bases. CDR1 SGHAT and CDR2 FQNNGV come from the germline V gene. This CDR3 comprises 16 residues. The trim removed 4 bases at V and 4 bases at J, leaving 9 bases unmatched. CDR3 region: CASSSRGRGAYNEQFF. CDR3 sequence (DNA): TGTGCCAGCAGCTCCCGGGGGCGGGGGGCTTACAATGAGCAGTTCTTC.

The sample holds a few counts of this clonotype. The genes are TRBV12-3 or TRBV12-4 and TRBJ1-3, with a weak D call TRBD1 (5 bases). Trimming cost V 8 bases and J 0 bases, with 11 bases left between them. The CDR3 runs 14 residues. The CDR3 is CASRIDSSGNTIYF. The CDR3 bases are TGTGCCAGCCGGATCGACAGCTCTGGAAACACCATATATTTT.

V usage is TRBV10-3 and J usage is TRBJ1-4; no clear D gene. Germline V lookup: CDR1 ENHRY, CDR2 SYGVKD. The ends were cut back, 3 bases at V and 6 bases at J, with 8 bases in the middle. The CDR3 totals 13 residues. Here the CDR3 reads CAISDSLDEKLFF. As DNA, the CDR3 is TGTGCCATCAGTGATAGTCTGGATGAAAAACTGTTTTTT.

This clonotype showed up many times. This chain uses TRBV4-1 with TRBJ2-2, with D uncertain. Germline lookup yields CDR1 MGHRA and CDR2 YSYEKL. V was trimmed by 4 bases and J by 3 bases, leaving 12 bases between them. The CDR3 extends over 15 amino acids. CDR3: CASSPDRLHTGELFF. In nucleotides, the CDR3 is TGCGCCAGCAGCCCCGACCGGCTTCACACCGGGGAGCTGTTTTTT.

The chain has TRBV7-9 and TRBJ2-2; 8 bases are shared with TRBD2. Unmatched junction bases numbered 4, after V lost 2 bases and J lost 5 bases. Germline V CDR1 and CDR2: SEHNR, FQNEAQ (reference sequence). The CDR3 has 15 residues. The DNA for the CDR3 is TGTGCCAGCAGCTTATTAGCTAGCGGGACCGGGGAGCTGTTTTTT. It translates to CASSLLASGTGELFF.

The chain employs TRBV11-2 and TRBJ1-4, with D possibly TRBD1 on 6 matching bases. The CDR3 has 15 amino acids. Per germline, CDR1 SGHAT and CDR2 FQNNGV. V dropped 5 bases and J dropped 0 bases, with 10 bases sitting between them. CDR3 loop: CASSPTGTTNEKLFF. The CDR3 nucleotides are TGTGCCAGCAGCCCTACAGGGACAACTAATGAAAAACTGTTTTTT.

V is TRBV10-3 and J is TRBJ2-1; tentatively, D is TRBD2 (7 bases). The CDR3 loop spans 16 amino acids. V was cut by 3 bases and J by 7 bases, with 19 bases left in between. The germline V gene has CDR1 ENHRY and CDR2 SYGVKD. CDR3 coding DNA: TGTGCCATCAGTGACTCGGCGGGGGCCCCCTGGAATGAGCAGTTCTTC. Translation gives CAISDSAGAPWNEQFF.

This rearrangement joins TRBV5-1 to TRBJ2-7, with 7 bases that match TRBD2. The V segment lost 4 bases and the J segment 3 bases; nucleotides outside the gene matches: 7. Germline V lookup: CDR1 SGHRS, CDR2 YFSETQ. This CDR3 contains 14 residues. This chain's CDR3 is CASSGQSGVYEQYF. CDR3 coding DNA: TGCGCCAGCAGCGGACAAAGCGGGGTCTACGAGCAGTACTTC.

This clonotype was counted only a few times. V usage is TRBV12-3 or TRBV12-4 and J usage is TRBJ2-5, with D hard to call. V lost 7 bases and J 4 bases, leaving 13 bases between the germline ends. The length of the CDR3 is 13 residues. The DNA for the CDR3 is TGTGCCAGCACCTCATGGGCCCGAGAGACCCAGTACTTC. Translated: CASTSWARETQYF.

This clonotype was counted only a few times. This chain connects TRBV20-1 to TRBJ2-1; 8 nucleotides line up with TRBD2. CDR1 and CDR2 from the germline V gene are DFQATT and SNEGSKA (reference sequence). This CDR3 has 15 residues. Trimming at V came to 6 bases and at J to 4 bases, leaving 11 bases not matched to a gene. The CDR3 nucleotides read TGCAGTGCAGTAGCCACGGGACTAGGATACAATGAGCAGTTCTTC. Residues: CSAVATGLGYNEQFF.

This clonotype was picked up a small number of times. The chain couples TRBV5-1 to TRBJ2-5; 11 nucleotides align to TRBD2. Trimming removed 0 bases from V and 2 bases from J; junction bases left unmatched: 6. CDR3 length: 17 amino acids. The germline CDR1 and CDR2 sequences are SGHRS and YFSETQ. CDR3 amino acids: CASSLGASGGRQETQYF. In nucleotides, the CDR3 is TGCGCCAGCAGCTTGGGGGCTAGCGGGGGGAGACAAGAGACCCAGTACTTC.

This chain connects TRBV20-1 to TRBJ2-7; 7 bases map to TRBD2. With V trimmed by 6 bases and J by 2 bases, 10 bases remained unmatched. The CDR3 is made up of 14 amino acids. Per the germline V gene, CDR1 is DFQATT and CDR2 is SNEGSKA (reference sequence). The CDR3, as DNA: TGCAGTGCCCCGCCGGGAGGAATGGCCTACGAGCAGTACTTC. Amino acids: CSAPPGGMAYEQYF.

J is TRBJ2-7 and V is TRBV28; D is uncertain. The germline gives CDR1 MDHEN, CDR2 SYDVKM. V was clipped by 8 bases and J by 4 bases, with 15 bases between them. The CDR3 is made up of 13 amino acids. CDR3 in amino acids: CASPKGPGYEQYF. In DNA, the CDR3 is TGTGCCAGCCCTAAGGGCCCGGGTTACGAGCAGTACTTC.

This clonotype showed up just a few times. The CDR3 sequence: CSARDKGGGANTGELFF. The DNA of the CDR3 is TGCAGTGCTAGAGATAAAGGCGGGGGGGCGAACACCGGGGAGCTGTTTTTT. This chain connects TRBV20-1 to TRBJ2-2; 9 bases are shared with TRBD2. Germline V gives CDR1 DFQATT, CDR2 SNEGSKA (reference sequence). CDR3 length: 17 amino acids. V gave up 0 bases and J gave up 0 bases; unmatched junction bases: 5.

About this clonotype itself: The germline gene is not matched at one end of the junction; a read error may be the cause. The CDR3 protein is CAISFRGMNTEAFF. In nucleotides, the CDR3 is TGTGCCATCAGTTTTCGGGGGATGAACACTGAAGCTTTCTTT. V gene TRBV12-3 or TRBV12-4 combines with J gene TRBJ1-1; a possible D gene is TRBD1 (5 bases). The CDR3 is 14 residues long.

This clonotype was recorded a few times. The chain employs TRBV20-1 and TRBJ2-7; TRBD1 agrees at 8 bases. The germline CDR1 and CDR2 sequences are DFQATT and SNEGSKA (reference sequence). V lost 2 bases, J lost 7 bases, and 10 bases stayed unmatched. This CDR3 contains 14 residues. This CDR3 reads CSARKRDRLSEQYF. CDR3 DNA: TGCAGTGCTAGAAAACGGGACAGGTTGTCGGAGCAGTACTTC.

The chain links TRBV7-9 to TRBJ1-4; D not resolved. Per the germline V gene, CDR1 is SEHNR and CDR2 is FQNEAQ (reference sequence). V lost 4 bases, J lost 2 bases, and 11 bases lay in between. The CDR3 loop spans 15 amino acids. The CDR3 spells CASSSNSGTNEKLFF. As DNA, the CDR3 is TGTGCCAGCAGCTCAAACAGCGGGACTAATGAAAAACTGTTTTTT.

This clonotype has more than one count but fewer than ten. The J gene is TRBJ1-2, the V gene TRBV12-3 or TRBV12-4, with D perhaps TRBD1 (6 bases). V dropped 4 bases and J dropped 8 bases, with 17 bases sitting between them. This CDR3 spans 14 amino acids. CDR3 sequence reads: CASSSPGDFWGYTF. The CDR3 DNA reads TGTGCCAGCAGTTCACCAGGGGATTTTTGGGGCTACACCTTC.

In its sample, this clonotype was seen a few times. The V gene is TRBV12-3 or TRBV12-4, the J gene TRBJ1-4, with D perhaps TRBD1 (5 bases). This CDR3 has 16 residues. V was cut by 5 bases and J by 3 bases, with 16 bases left in between. The CDR3 reads CASSRTRGLPNEKLFF. The CDR3 DNA reads TGTGCCAGCAGTCGGACAAGGGGATTGCCTAATGAAAAACTGTTTTTT.

The gene calls are TRBV27 and TRBJ2-1; 8 nucleotides line up with TRBD2. CDR1 and CDR2 from the germline V gene are MNHEY and SMNVEV (reference sequence). Trimming removed 5 bases from V and 0 bases from J; junction bases left unmatched: 6. The CDR3 consists of 16 residues. The CDR3, as DNA: TGTGCCAGCAGTGGCGTAGCGGGGAGCTCCTACAATGAGCAGTTCTTC. This sequence encodes CASSGVAGSSYNEQFF.

V and J are TRBV10-2 and TRBJ1-1; no reliable D call. This CDR3 contains 14 residues. V was pared by 4 bases and J by 1 base, with 10 bases between. Looked up from germline, CDR1 is WSHSY and CDR2 is SAAADI. CDR3 sequence (DNA): TGCGCCAGCAGTGCTGCAGGTACGAACACTGAAGCTTTCTTT. Protein sequence: CASSAAGTNTEAFF.

The chain links TRBV6-1 to TRBJ2-1, with 7 nucleotides matching TRBD2. Germline V gives CDR1 MNHNS, CDR2 SASEGT. The ends lost 5 bases at V and 15 bases at J; junction bases unmatched: 13. The CDR3 runs 13 residues. The CDR3 loop reads CASSRQRGPVGFF. CDR3 nucleotides: TGTGCCAGCAGTCGTCAGCGGGGCCCGGTGGGGTTCTTC.

This sequence joins TRBV9 and TRBJ1-2, with TRBD1 matching 7 bases. The CDR3 runs to 12 residues. Germline V gives CDR1 SGDLS, CDR2 YYNGEE. Trimming took 3 bases from V and 5 from J; bases not matched to a gene: 1. DNA of the CDR3: TGTGCCAGCAGCGCGACAGGGTATGGCTACACCTTC. The encoded protein is CASSATGYGYTF.